The next 17 T cell receptor beta chains were all read from a single sample in a study of post-analysis software for immune sequencing data. Whole-study results and caveats: Roughly five TRBV segments were more frequent in patients than controls; TRBV5-6, TRBV5-1 and TRBV20-1 belonged to this group.

The antigens these receptors bind are not known. Unique molecular identifiers featured in each of the TCR beta cDNA libraries. TCRdb processed the PCR reads anew with MiXCR; each CDR3 protein has one entry. The sample has 700,000 to 800,000 distinct CDR3 sequences, just under 30% seen once. The sequencing sample was made of blood. The receptors come from a girl under 18 with multiple sclerosis.

This clonotype was detected a few times. The chain carries TRBV5-5 and TRBJ1-5; D unresolved. This CDR3 comprises 15 residues. V was clipped by 0 bases and J by 6 bases, with 13 bases between them. CDR1 is SGHKS and CDR2 is YYEKEE in the germline V gene (reference sequence). CDR3 amino acids: CASSLEVLEGQPQHF. For the CDR3, the DNA is TGTGCCAGCAGCTTGGAAGTCTTAGAGGGTCAGCCCCAGCATTTT.

V and J are TRBV24-1 and TRBJ2-1; 8 bases map to TRBD2. There are 13 residues in the CDR3. V lost 6 bases to trimming and J lost 6 bases; unmatched junction nucleotides: 3. CDR1 KGHDR and CDR2 SFDVKD come from the germline V gene. The CDR3 nucleotides are TGTGCCACCAGTCCCGGGAGGGCCAATGAGCAGTTCTTC. Protein product: CATSPGRANEQFF.

The rearrangement links TRBV20-1 to TRBJ2-3; D possibly corresponds to TRBD2 (5 bases). V lost 0 bases and J lost 5, with 12 bases in between. The CDR3 spans 14 residues. Germline values: CDR1 DFQATT, CDR2 SNEGSKA (reference sequence). CDR3 in amino acids: CSARDPSPEDTQYF. In nucleotides, the CDR3 is TGCAGTGCTAGAGATCCTAGCCCGGAAGATACGCAGTATTTT.

This clonotype appeared a few times. J is TRBJ1-4 and V is TRBV29-1, with D uncertain. The CDR3 sequence is 13 residues long. V gave up 4 bases and J gave up 7 bases, with 13 bases separating them. Germline V gives CDR1 SQVTM, CDR2 ANQGSEA. The CDR3 nucleotides are TGCAGCGTTGTTCCGGAGCGGGGTGAAAAACTGTTTTTT. Translating it yields CSVVPERGEKLFF. Combining the CDR3 with reference TRBV29-1 and TRBJ1-4 gives the whole variable domain SAVISQKPSRDICQRGTSLTIQCQVDSQVTMMFWYRQQPGQSLTLIATANQGSEATYESGFVIDKFPISRPNLTFSTLTVSNMSPEDSSIYLCSVVPERGEKLFFGSGTQLSVL.

A note on this clonotype: Possible read error: a much larger clone is one base away. The J gene is TRBJ2-5, the V gene TRBV5-5; D is perhaps TRBD1 (6 bases). The CDR3 runs 14 residues. Looked up from germline, CDR1 is SGHKS and CDR2 is YYEKEE (reference sequence). CDR3 loop: CAGSLVLQGETQYF. The CDR3 DNA is TGTGCCGGCAGCTTAGTTCTCCAGGGGGAGACCCAGTACTTC.

V gene TRBV10-3 combines with J gene TRBJ2-3; 9 bases line up with TRBD1. From germline, CDR1 is ENHRY and CDR2 SYGVKD. The V gene end was trimmed by 5 bases and the J gene end by 2 bases; junction bases not matched to a gene: 5. The CDR3 is made up of 15 amino acids. The CDR3 reads CAISRGQGNTDTQYF. The CDR3, as DNA: TGTGCCATCAGTAGGGGACAGGGCAACACAGATACGCAGTATTTT.

The rearrangement joins TRBV20-1 to TRBJ1-4; D is uncertain. The CDR3 has 10 residues. V shed 6 bases and J shed 8 bases, with 7 bases lying between them. Looked up from germline, CDR1 is DFQATT and CDR2 is SNEGSKA (reference sequence). The CDR3 sequence is CSAKEEKLFF. CDR3 nucleotides: TGCAGTGCCAAGGAGGAAAAACTGTTTTTT.

The V call is TRBV5-4, the J call TRBJ2-3, with D perhaps matching TRBD2 (5 bases). V lost 9 bases, J lost 2 bases, and 16 bases lay in between. CDR1 and CDR2 from the germline V gene are SGHNT and YYREEE (reference sequence). The CDR3 sequence is 14 residues long. CDR3 loop: CATNQIGDTDTQYF. For the CDR3, the DNA is TGTGCCACCAATCAAATCGGGGACACAGATACGCAGTATTTT. The full variable domain, rest sourced from reference TRBV5-4 and TRBJ2-3, is ETGVTQSPTHLIKTRGQQVTLRCSSQSGHNTVSWYQQALGQGPQFIFQYYREEENGRGNFPPRFSGLQFPNYSSELNVNALELDDSALYLCATNQIGDTDTQYFGPGTRLTVL.

This clonotype was picked up a small number of times. V usage is TRBV5-1 and J usage is TRBJ1-1; unclear D gene. Germline V gene lookup returns CDR1 SGHRS and CDR2 YFSETQ. The CDR3 has 12 amino acids. V dropped 2 bases and J dropped 2 bases, with 4 bases sitting between them. The CDR3 loop reads CASSFKNTEAFF. The CDR3 DNA sequence: TGCGCCAGCAGCTTTAAAAACACTGAAGCTTTCTTT.

The V and J genes are TRBV11-2 and TRBJ2-4, with a tentative D call TRBD2 (5 bases). The V end was cut by 5 bases, the J end by 7 bases, with 9 bases between. This CDR3 spans 12 amino acids. Per the germline V gene, CDR1 is SGHAT and CDR2 is FQNNGV. For the CDR3, the DNA is TGTGCCAGCAGCCCCAGGAGGAACATTCAGTACTTC. Its translation: CASSPRRNIQYF.

This clonotype was seen more than once but under ten times. The chain links TRBV7-2 to TRBJ2-4, with a weak D call TRBD2 (5 bases). This CDR3 comprises 12 residues. The V gene lost 6 bases and the J gene lost 15 bases, with 18 bases spanning the gap. Germline loops: CDR1 SGHTA, CDR2 FQGNSA. The CDR3 DNA reads TGTGCCAGCAGTACCCCTCAGGCAGCGGTGTACTTC. Amino acid sequence: CASSTPQAAVYF.

This clonotype occurred a few times. The V gene is TRBV4-1, the J gene TRBJ2-1; 7 positions match TRBD2. J gave up 7 bases and V 1 base, and 7 bases lay outside the gene matches. From germline, CDR1 is MGHRA and CDR2 YSYEKL. The CDR3 sequence is 15 residues long. The CDR3 DNA sequence: TGCGCCAGCAGCCAAGGGCGGGAGAGTTGGAATGAGCAGTTCTTC. It encodes CASSQGRESWNEQFF.

This rearrangement joins TRBV28 to TRBJ1-2, with TRBD1 matching over 12 bases. The CDR3 sequence is 17 residues long. The germline V gene has CDR1 MDHEN and CDR2 SYDVKM. V lost 6 bases to trimming and J lost 4 bases; unmatched junction nucleotides: 12. This CDR3 is CASSLTGTGGVGYGYTF. The CDR3 nucleotides read TGTGCCAGCAGCTTAACCGGGACAGGGGGCGTAGGCTATGGCTACACCTTC.

This sequence joins TRBV6-6 and TRBJ1-6, with D possibly matching TRBD1 (5 bases). The germline gives CDR1 MNHNY, CDR2 SVGAGI (reference sequence). With 2 bases removed from V and 0 bases from J, the gap between germline ends came to 11 bases. The CDR3 is 17 residues long. DNA for the CDR3: TGTGCCAGCAGTTACGACAGACAGAGCTCCTATAATTCACCCCTCCACTTT. It specifies CASSYDRQSSYNSPLHF.

This clonotype was recorded many times. The chain uses TRBV29-1 and TRBJ2-7; 11 bases match TRBD2. CDR3 length: 14 amino acids. Unmatched junction bases numbered 7, after V lost 6 bases and J lost 3 bases. CDR1 is SQVTM, CDR2 ANQGSEA, per germline. CDR3 bases: TGCAGCGTCGAACTAGCGGGAGATAACTACGAGCAGTACTTC. Translating gives CSVELAGDNYEQYF.

This clonotype was detected only a few times. The chain couples TRBV29-1 to TRBJ2-3, with 8 nucleotides matching TRBD2. The V gene's germline CDR1 is SQVTM and CDR2 ANQGSEA. This CDR3 contains 16 residues. With 3 bases clipped from V and 2 bases from J, the junction kept 10 bases outside the gene matches. Written as DNA, the CDR3 is TGCAGCGTTGATGGATGGCGGGGGGCGAACACAGATACGCAGTATTTT. It encodes CSVDGWRGANTDTQYF.

In its sample, this clonotype was seen a few times. V and J are TRBV20-1 and TRBJ2-7; D is unresolved. This CDR3 is 14 amino acids long. CDR1 is DFQATT, CDR2 SNEGSKA, per germline (reference sequence). V lost 6 bases to trimming and J lost 2 bases, with 17 bases between them. The CDR3 region is CSARPDGTAYEQYF. The CDR3 DNA sequence: TGCAGTGCGAGACCGGACGGAACCGCCTACGAGCAGTACTTC.